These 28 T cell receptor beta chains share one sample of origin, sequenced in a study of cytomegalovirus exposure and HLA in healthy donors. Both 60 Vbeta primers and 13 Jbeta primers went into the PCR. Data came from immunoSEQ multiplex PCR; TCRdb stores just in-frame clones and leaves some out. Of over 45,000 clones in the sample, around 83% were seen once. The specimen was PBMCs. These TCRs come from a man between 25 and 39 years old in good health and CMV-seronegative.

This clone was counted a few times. The chain's CDR3 is CASSFVGGTNEKLFF. In DNA form, the CDR3 reads TGTGCCAGCAGCTTTGTCGGGGGAACTAATGAAAAACTGTTTTTT. V is TRBV11-2 and J is TRBJ1-4, with D perhaps matching TRBD1 (5 bases). V lost 3 bases and J lost 1, with 9 bases in between. Germline values: CDR1 SGHAT, CDR2 FQNNGV. The CDR3 extends over 15 amino acids. Complete variable domain (other parts from reference TRBV11-2 and TRBJ1-4): EAGVAQSPRYKIIEKRQSVAFWCNPISGHATLYWYQQILGQGPKLLIQFQNNGVVDDSQLPKDRFSAERLKGVDSTLKIQPAKLEDSAVYLCASSFVGGTNEKLFFGSGTQLSVL.

As DNA, the CDR3 is TGCGCCAGCAGCCCGGTAGCGGGATTGGGGACCGGGGAGCTGTTTTTT. Translation: CASSPVAGLGTGELFF. V gene TRBV4-3 combines with J gene TRBJ2-2, with 8 positions matching TRBD2. Germline CDR1 LGHNA, CDR2 YSLEER. V was pared by 4 bases and J by 5 bases, with 9 bases of the junction left unmatched. CDR3 length equals 16 residues.

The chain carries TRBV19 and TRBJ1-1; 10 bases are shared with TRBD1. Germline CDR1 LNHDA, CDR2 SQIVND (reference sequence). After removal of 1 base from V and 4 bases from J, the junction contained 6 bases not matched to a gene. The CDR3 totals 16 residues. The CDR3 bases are TGTGCCAGTAGTATAGGGACAGGGGGATTATTCACTGAAGCTTTCTTT. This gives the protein CASSIGTGGLFTEAFF. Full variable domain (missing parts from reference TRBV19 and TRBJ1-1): DGGITQSPKYLFRKEGQNVTLSCEQNLNHDAMYWYRQDPGQGLRLIYYSQIVNDFQKGDIAEGYSVSREKKESFPLTVTSAQKNPTAFYLCASSIGTGGLFTEAFFGQGTRLTVV.

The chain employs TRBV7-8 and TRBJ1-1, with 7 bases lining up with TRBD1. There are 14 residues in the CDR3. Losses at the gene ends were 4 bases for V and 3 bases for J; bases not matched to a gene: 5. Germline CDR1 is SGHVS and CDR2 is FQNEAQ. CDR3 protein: CASSSGTVYTEAFF. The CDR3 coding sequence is TGTGCCAGCAGCTCCGGGACAGTGTACACTGAAGCTTTCTTT.

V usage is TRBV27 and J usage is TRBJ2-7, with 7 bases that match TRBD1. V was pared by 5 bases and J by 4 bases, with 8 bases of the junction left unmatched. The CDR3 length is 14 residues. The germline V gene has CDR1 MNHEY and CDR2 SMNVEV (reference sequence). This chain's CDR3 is CASSPGQLLYEQYF. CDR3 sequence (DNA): TGTGCCAGCAGTCCGGGACAGCTTCTTTACGAGCAGTACTTC.

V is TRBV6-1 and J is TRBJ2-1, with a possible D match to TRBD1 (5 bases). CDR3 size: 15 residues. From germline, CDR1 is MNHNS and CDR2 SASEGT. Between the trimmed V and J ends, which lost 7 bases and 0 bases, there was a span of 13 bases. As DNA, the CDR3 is TGTGCCAGCAACCTGGAAGGGGCCTCCTACAATGAGCAGTTCTTC. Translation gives CASNLEGASYNEQFF.

The CDR3 sequence: CASSSETGKETQYF. In nucleotides, the CDR3 is TGTGCCAGCTCATCAGAGACAGGGAAGGAGACCCAGTACTTC. J is TRBJ2-5 and V is TRBV18; 7 nucleotides agree with TRBD1. Germline-derived CDR1 and CDR2 are KGHSH and LQKENI. The V gene end was trimmed by 5 bases and the J gene end by 5 bases; junction bases not matched to a gene: 8. The CDR3 has 14 residues.

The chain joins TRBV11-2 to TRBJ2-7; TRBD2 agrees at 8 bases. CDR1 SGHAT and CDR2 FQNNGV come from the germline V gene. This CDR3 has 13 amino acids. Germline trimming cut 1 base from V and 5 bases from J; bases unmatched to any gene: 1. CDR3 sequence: CASSLAGGHEQYF. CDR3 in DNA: TGTGCCAGCAGCTTAGCGGGGGGGCACGAGCAGTACTTC.

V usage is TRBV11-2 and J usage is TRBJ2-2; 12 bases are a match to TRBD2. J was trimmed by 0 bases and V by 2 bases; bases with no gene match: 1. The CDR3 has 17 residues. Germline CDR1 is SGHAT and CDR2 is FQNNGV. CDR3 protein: CASSLPSGGANTGELFF. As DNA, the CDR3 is TGTGCCAGCAGCTTACCTAGCGGGGGGGCGAACACCGGGGAGCTGTTTTTT. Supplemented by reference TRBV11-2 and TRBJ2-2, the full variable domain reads EAGVAQSPRYKIIEKRQSVAFWCNPISGHATLYWYQQILGQGPKLLIQFQNNGVVDDSQLPKDRFSAERLKGVDSTLKIQPAKLEDSAVYLCASSLPSGGANTGELFFGEGSRLTVL.

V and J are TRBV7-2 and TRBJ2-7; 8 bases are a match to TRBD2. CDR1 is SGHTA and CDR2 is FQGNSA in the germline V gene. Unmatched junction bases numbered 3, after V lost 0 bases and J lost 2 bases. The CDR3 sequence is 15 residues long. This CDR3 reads CASSLADSGTYEQYF. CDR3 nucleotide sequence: TGTGCCAGCAGCTTAGCTGATAGCGGGACCTACGAGCAGTACTTC.

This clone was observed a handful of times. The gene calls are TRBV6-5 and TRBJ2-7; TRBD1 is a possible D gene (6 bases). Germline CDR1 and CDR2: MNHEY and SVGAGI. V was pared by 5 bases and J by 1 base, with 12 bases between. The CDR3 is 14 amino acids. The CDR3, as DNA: TGTGCCAGCAGTCGACAGGATGGGTCCTACGAGCAGTACTTC. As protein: CASSRQDGSYEQYF.

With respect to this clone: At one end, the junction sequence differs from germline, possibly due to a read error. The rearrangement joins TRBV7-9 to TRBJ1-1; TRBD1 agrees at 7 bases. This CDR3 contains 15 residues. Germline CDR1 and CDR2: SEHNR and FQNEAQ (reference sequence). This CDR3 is CSSSLEAQGGTEAFF. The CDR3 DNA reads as TGTTCCAGCAGCTTAGAGGCCCAGGGGGGCACTGAAGCTTTCTTT. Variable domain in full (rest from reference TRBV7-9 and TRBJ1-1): DTGVSQNPRHKITKRGQNVTFRCDPISEHNRLYWYRQTLGQGPEFLTYFQNEAQLEKSRLLSDRFSAERPKGSFSTLEIQRTEQGDSAMYLCSSSLEAQGGTEAFFGQGTRLTVV.

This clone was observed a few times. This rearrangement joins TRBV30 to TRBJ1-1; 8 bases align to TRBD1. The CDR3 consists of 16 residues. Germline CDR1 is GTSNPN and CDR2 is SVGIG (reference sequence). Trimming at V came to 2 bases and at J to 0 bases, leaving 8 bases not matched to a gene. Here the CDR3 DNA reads TGTGCCTGGAGTAAGGACAGGGTGTTGGTGAACACTGAAGCTTTCTTT. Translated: CAWSKDRVLVNTEAFF. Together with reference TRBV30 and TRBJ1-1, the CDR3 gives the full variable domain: SQTIHQWPATLVQPVGSPLSLECTVEGTSNPNLYWYRQAAGRGLQLLFYSVGIGQISSEVPQNLSASRPQDRQFILSSKKLLLSDSGFYLCAWSKDRVLVNTEAFFGQGTRLTVV.

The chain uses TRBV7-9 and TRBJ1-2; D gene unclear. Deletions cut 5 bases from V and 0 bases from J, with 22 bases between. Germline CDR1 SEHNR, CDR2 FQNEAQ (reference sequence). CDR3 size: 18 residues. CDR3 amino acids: CASSEYEGVSGANYGYTF. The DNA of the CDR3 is TGTGCCAGCAGCGAGTATGAGGGAGTTAGTGGGGCTAACTATGGCTACACCTTC.

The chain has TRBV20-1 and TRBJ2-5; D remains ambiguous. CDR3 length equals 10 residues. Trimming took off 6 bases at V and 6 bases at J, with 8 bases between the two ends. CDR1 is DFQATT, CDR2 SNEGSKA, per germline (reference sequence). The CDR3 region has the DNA TGCAGTGCCACGGAGAAGACCCAGTACTTC. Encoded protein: CSATEKTQYF.

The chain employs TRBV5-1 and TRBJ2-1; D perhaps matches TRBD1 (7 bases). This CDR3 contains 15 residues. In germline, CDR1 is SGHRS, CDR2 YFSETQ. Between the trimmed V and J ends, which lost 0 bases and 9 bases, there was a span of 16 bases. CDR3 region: CASSLATGLAIEQFF. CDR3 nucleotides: TGCGCCAGCAGCTTGGCGACAGGGCTAGCGATTGAGCAGTTCTTC.

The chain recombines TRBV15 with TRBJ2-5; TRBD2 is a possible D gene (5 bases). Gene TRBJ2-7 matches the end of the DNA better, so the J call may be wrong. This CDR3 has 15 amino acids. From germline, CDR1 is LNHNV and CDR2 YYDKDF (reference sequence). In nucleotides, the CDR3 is TGTGCCACCAGCAGAGACAGGAGGAGCTCCTACGAGCAGTACTTC. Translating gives CATSRDRRSSYEQYF.

CDR3 amino acids: CSAGSYPEAFF. Written as DNA, the CDR3 is TGCAGTGCTGGTAGCTACCCTGAAGCTTTCTTT. This rearrangement joins TRBV20-1 to TRBJ1-1; unclear D gene. The CDR3 loop spans 11 amino acids. Per the germline V gene, CDR1 is DFQATT and CDR2 is SNEGSKA (reference sequence). The V gene lost 5 bases and the J gene lost 6 bases, with 10 bases spanning the gap.

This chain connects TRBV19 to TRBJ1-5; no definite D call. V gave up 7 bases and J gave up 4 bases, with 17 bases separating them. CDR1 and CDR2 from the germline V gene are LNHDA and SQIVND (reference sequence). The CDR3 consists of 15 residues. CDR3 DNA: TGTGCCAGTAACCCGAAATGGGGAGGTAATCAGCCCCAGCATTTT. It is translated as CASNPKWGGNQPQHF.

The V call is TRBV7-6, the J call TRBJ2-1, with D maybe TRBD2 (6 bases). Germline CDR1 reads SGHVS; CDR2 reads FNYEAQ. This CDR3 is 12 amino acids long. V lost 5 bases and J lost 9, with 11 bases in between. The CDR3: CASSQAAGEQFF. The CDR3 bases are TGTGCCAGCAGCCAGGCAGCGGGTGAGCAGTTCTTC.

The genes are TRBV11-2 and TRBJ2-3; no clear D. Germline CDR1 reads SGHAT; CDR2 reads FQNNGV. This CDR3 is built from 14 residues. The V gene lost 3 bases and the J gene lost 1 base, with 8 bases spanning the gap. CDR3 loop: CASSLLAGTDTQYF. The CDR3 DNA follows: TGTGCCAGCAGCTTGCTGGCCGGCACAGATACGCAGTATTTT.

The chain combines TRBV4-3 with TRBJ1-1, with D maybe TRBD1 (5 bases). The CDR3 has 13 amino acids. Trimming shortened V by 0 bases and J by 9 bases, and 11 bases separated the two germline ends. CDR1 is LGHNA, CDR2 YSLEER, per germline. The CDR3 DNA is TGCGCCAGCAGCCAAGATGAGGAGGGACAAGCTTTCTTT. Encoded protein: CASSQDEEGQAFF.

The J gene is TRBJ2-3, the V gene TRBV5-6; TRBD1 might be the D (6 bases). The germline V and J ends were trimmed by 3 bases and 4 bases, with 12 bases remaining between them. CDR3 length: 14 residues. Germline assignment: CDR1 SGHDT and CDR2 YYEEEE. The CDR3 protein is CASSSYRESDTQYF. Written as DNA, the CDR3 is TGTGCCAGCAGCTCATACAGGGAGTCAGATACGCAGTATTTT.

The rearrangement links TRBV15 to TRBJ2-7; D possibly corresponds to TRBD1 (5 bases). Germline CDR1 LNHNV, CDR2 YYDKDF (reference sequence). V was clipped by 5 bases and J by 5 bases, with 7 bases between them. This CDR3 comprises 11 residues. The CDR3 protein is CATSWGDEQYF. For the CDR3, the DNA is TGTGCCACCAGCTGGGGCGACGAGCAGTACTTC.

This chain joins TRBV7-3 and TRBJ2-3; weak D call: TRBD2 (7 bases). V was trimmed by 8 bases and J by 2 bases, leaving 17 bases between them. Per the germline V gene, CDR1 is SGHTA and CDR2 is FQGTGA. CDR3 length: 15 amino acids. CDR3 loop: CASSPRGGYTDTQYF. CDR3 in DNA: TGTGCCAGCTCCCCTAGGGGGGGTTACACAGATACGCAGTATTTT.

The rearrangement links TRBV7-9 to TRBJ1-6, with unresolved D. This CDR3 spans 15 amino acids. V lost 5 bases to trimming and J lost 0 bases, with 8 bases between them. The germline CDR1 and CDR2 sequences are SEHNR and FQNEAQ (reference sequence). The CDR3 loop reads CASSLGSSYNSPLHF. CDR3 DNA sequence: TGTGCCAGCAGCCTCGGGAGCTCCTATAATTCACCCCTCCACTTT.

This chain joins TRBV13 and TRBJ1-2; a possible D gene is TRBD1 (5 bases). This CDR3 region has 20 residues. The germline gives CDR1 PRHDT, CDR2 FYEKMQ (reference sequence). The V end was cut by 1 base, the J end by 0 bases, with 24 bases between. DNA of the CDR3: TGTGCCAGCAGCTTAGTTTATTTGGGCCCCAATCAGGGAACTAACTATGGCTACACCTTC. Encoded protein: CASSLVYLGPNQGTNYGYTF.

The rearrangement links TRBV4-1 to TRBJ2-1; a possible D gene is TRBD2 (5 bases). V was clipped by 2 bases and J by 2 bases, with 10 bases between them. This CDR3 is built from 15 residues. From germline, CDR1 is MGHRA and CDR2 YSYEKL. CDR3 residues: CASSQPERPYNEQFF. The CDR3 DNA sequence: TGCGCCAGCAGCCAACCCGAGCGGCCCTACAATGAGCAGTTCTTC.